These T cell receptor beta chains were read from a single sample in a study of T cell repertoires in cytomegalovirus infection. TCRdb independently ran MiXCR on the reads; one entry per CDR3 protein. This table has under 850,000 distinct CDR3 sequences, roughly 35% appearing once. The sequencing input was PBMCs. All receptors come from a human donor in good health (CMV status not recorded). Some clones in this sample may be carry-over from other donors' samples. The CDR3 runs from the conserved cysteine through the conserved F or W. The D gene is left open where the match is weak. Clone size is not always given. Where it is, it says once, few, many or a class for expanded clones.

TGTGCCAGCAGCCGGGGGACTAGCGGGAGTCAGGAGCAGTACTTC CASSRGTSGSQEQYF NA TRBV5-5 TRBD2 TRBJ2-7
TGTGCCAGTAGTTCGACAGAGACCTTCTATAATTCACCCCTCCACTTT CASSSTETFYNSPLHF few TRBV19 NA TRBJ1-6
TGTGCCAGTAGGGACTGGGACCGACATACGCAGTATTTT CASRDWDRHTQYF NA TRBV19 NA TRBJ2-3
TGTGCCAGCAGTTCCAGGGAAGAGGCCTACGAGCAGTACTTC CASSSREEAYEQYF few TRBV12-3/TRBV12-4 NA TRBJ2-7
TGCAGTGCTAGTAGAGGAAGCGACGTCGGCTCTGGAAACACCATATATTTT CSASRGSDVGSGNTIYF few TRBV20-1 NA TRBJ1-3
TGTGCCAGCAGCTTAGTCCACAGGGGATCAGATACGCAGTATTTT CASSLVHRGSDTQYF many TRBV7-2 TRBD1 TRBJ2-3
TGTGCCAGTAGTATCCGGGACAGTTCCTACAATGAGCAGTTCTTC CASSIRDSSYNEQFF NA TRBV19 TRBD1 TRBJ2-1
TGTGCCAGCAGCTTGGGGACAGGGAATCAGCCCCAGCATTTT CASSLGTGNQPQHF many TRBV7-2 TRBD1 TRBJ1-5
TGTGCCAGTAGTATTCGGCAGGGCGACTCACCCCTACACTTT CASSIRQGDSPLHF NA TRBV19 NA TRBJ1-6
TGCAGCGTTGCAAGGGAACACTGGCAGAACACTGAAGCTTTCTTT CSVAREHWQNTEAFF NA TRBV29-1 NA TRBJ1-1
TGTGCCAGCATCTTCGTGGGACTAGCTAAGATCGGGGAGCTGTTTTTT CASIFVGLAKIGELFF NA TRBV7-6 TRBD2 TRBJ2-2
TGCAGTGCTTCTGAACATTACTCCTACAATGAGCAGTTCTTC CSASEHYSYNEQFF NA TRBV20-1 NA TRBJ2-1
TGTGCCAGCAGCTCTCCCTTTGCGCAGGGATTTAATTCACCCCTCCACTTT CASSSPFAQGFNSPLHF few TRBV7-8 NA TRBJ1-6
TGTGCCAGCAGCTCCTACCCGGGGGACAGGGTCGAGCAGTACTTC CASSSYPGDRVEQYF many TRBV7-2 TRBD1 TRBJ2-7
TGTGCCAGCAGTTACTCGCCGACCCCTAGAGGGGGTAGCAATGAGCAGTTCTTC CASSYSPTPRGGSNEQFF few TRBV6-6 NA TRBJ2-1
TGTGCCAGCAGCCCACTCGGCCGGACAGGGGCGTACGAGCAGTACTTC CASSPLGRTGAYEQYF few TRBV7-9 TRBD1 TRBJ2-7
TGTGCCAGCGGCTTAGTGCAGGGAAACTATGGCTACACCTTC CASGLVQGNYGYTF NA TRBV7-2 NA TRBJ1-2
TGTGCCAGTAGTATCGGGATAGCGGCGTACCAAGAGACCCAGTACTTC CASSIGIAAYQETQYF NA TRBV19 NA TRBJ2-5
TGTGCCAGTACCAGTAGCGGGAGCGGCAATCAGCCCCAGCATTTT CASTSSGSGNQPQHF NA TRBV19 NA TRBJ1-5
TGTGCCAGTAACCCACCAGGGTCAGATACGCAGTATTTT CASNPPGSDTQYF NA TRBV19 NA TRBJ2-3
TGTGCCAGCAGTTACCGGGGACAGGGGGCTAGCACCTTC CASSYRGQGASTF few TRBV6-8 TRBD1 TRBJ1-2
TGTGCCAGCAGTCCCACCGGCGGGGGGGCTACGAACACCGGGGAGCTGTTTTTT CASSPTGGGATNTGELFF NA TRBV28 TRBD2 TRBJ2-2
TGTGCCAGCAGAGATTCTAGCGTTTCTAGCACAGATACGCAGTATTTT CASRDSSVSSTDTQYF NA TRBV28 NA TRBJ2-3
TGTGCCTGGAGTGTAAACAGGGGGGGCGGCTACACCTTC CAWSVNRGGGYTF NA TRBV30 TRBD1 TRBJ1-2
TGTGCCAGTAGTACCGCGTGGGCGATGGGAGGCTACACCTTC CASSTAWAMGGYTF few TRBV19 NA TRBJ1-2
TGTGCCAGCAGCCTCGACTCCTTCTATGAGCAGTTCTTC CASSLDSFYEQFF many TRBV7-8 NA TRBJ2-1
TGTACCAGCAGTTTCGGGAGACAGGGCCGTGACTATGGCTACACCTTC CTSSFGRQGRDYGYTF NA TRBV12-3/TRBV12-4 TRBD1 TRBJ1-2
TGTGCCAGCAGTTACCGGGACAGGGGATATAGCAATCAGCCCCAGCATTTT CASSYRDRGYSNQPQHF NA TRBV12-3/TRBV12-4 TRBD1 TRBJ1-5
TGTGCCAGCAGTCCCCCTTCGGGGTTGCATGAGCAGTTCTTC CASSPPSGLHEQFF once TRBV2 NA TRBJ2-1
TGTGCCAGCAGGGGACAGTATAGCAATCAGCCCCAGCATTTT CASRGQYSNQPQHF NA TRBV2 TRBD1 TRBJ1-5
TGCAGTGCCGCTACAGGGGGCGGCGAAAAACTGTTTTTT CSAATGGGEKLFF few TRBV20-1 TRBD1 TRBJ1-4
TGTGCCAGCAGCTTAGGAGGGGGCACTCAGCCCCAGCATTTT CASSLGGGTQPQHF many TRBV7-9 TRBD1 TRBJ1-5
TGCAGTGCTTCGTACAGAGACCAAGGGGAGACCCAGTACTTC CSASYRDQGETQYF NA TRBV20-1 NA TRBJ2-5
TGTGCCAGTAGTAATCGCGACAGATTGAACACTGAAGCTTTCTTT CASSNRDRLNTEAFF many TRBV19 NA TRBJ1-1
TGTGCCAGTAGTCCGCGATGGAGGAGCACAGATACGCAGTATTTT CASSPRWRSTDTQYF NA TRBV19 NA TRBJ2-3
TGTGCCATCAGTGAGGGAGGACCAGAAAGCACAGATACGCAGTATTTT CAISEGGPESTDTQYF NA TRBV10-3 NA TRBJ2-3
TGTGCCACCAGCGAGCGGGAGAAGGAAGATACGCAGTATTTT CATSEREKEDTQYF few TRBV24-1 TRBD2 TRBJ2-3
TGTGCCAGCAGCCCGGGCCTTGCCAGGGGCGAGCAGTACTTC CASSPGLARGEQYF NA TRBV16 NA TRBJ2-7
TGCAGTGCTAGGTTGATGGGCAGGGGCTCCTACGAGCAGTACTTC CSARLMGRGSYEQYF NA TRBV20-1 NA TRBJ2-7
TGTGCCAGCAGTTTAACACCTAGCAATCATCCCCAGAATTTT CASSLTPSNHPQNF NA TRBV28 NA TRBJ1-5
TGTGCCAGCAGCCTAAACAACTGGGACGTCCAGGGAGCTTTCTTT CASSLNNWDVQGAFF few TRBV12-3/TRBV12-4 NA TRBJ1-1
TGCAGTGCTAGAGCGATTTGGGACAGGATATACTCTGGGGGTAATTCACCCCTCCACTTT CSARAIWDRIYSGGNSPLHF few TRBV20-1 TRBD1 TRBJ1-6
TGTGCCAGTAGTCCGCAGTCTAGCGACTACGAGCAGTACTTC CASSPQSSDYEQYF NA TRBV19 NA TRBJ2-7
TGCAGTGCTAGAGATGTAGCGTTTGCCTACGAGCAGTACTTC CSARDVAFAYEQYF NA TRBV20-1 NA TRBJ2-7
TGCAGTACCCGACGACAGGGGGCGAACACCGGGGAGCTGTTTTTT CSTRRQGANTGELFF few TRBV20-1 TRBD1 TRBJ2-2
TGTGCCCGGAAGTCAAGTCAGCCCCAGCATTTT CARKSSQPQHF few TRBV9 NA TRBJ1-5
TGTGCCAGTAGTACAGTACTCACCAAAAACATTCAGTACTTC CASSTVLTKNIQYF NA TRBV19 NA TRBJ2-4
TGTGCCAGCAGCTTACGACCCCGGGACAATAACTATGGCTACACCTTC CASSLRPRDNNYGYTF few TRBV7-2 NA TRBJ1-2